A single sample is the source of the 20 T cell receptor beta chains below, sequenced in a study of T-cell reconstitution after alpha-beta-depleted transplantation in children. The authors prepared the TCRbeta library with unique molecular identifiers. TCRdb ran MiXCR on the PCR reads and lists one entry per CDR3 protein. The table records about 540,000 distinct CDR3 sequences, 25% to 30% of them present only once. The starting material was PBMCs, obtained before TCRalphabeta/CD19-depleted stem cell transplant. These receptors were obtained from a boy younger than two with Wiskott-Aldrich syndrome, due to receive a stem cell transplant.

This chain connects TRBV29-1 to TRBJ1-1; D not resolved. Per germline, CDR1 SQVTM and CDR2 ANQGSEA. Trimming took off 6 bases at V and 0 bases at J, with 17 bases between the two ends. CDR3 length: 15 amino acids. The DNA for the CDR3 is TGCAGCGTCACCGTTACACAGAAGATGAACACTGAAGCTTTCTTT. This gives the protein CSVTVTQKMNTEAFF.

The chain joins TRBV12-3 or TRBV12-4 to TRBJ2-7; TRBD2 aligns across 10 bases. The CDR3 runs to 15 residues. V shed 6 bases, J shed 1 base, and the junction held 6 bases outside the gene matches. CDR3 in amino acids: CASRKAGGLSYEQYF. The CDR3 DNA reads TGTGCCAGCAGAAAAGCGGGAGGGTTATCCTACGAGCAGTACTTC.

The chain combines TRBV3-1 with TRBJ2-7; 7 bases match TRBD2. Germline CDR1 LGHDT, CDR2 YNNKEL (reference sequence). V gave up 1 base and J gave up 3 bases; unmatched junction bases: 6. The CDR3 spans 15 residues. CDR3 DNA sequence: TGTGCCAGCAGCCAAGGGACTAGTGCTTTCTACGAGCAGTACTTC. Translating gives CASSQGTSAFYEQYF.

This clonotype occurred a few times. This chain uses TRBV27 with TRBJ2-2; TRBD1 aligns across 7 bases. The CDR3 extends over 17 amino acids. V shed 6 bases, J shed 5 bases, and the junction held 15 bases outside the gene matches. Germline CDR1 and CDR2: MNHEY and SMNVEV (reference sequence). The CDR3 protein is CASSPSVGQRLTGELFF. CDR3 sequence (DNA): TGTGCCAGCAGCCCCTCCGTGGGACAGAGGCTAACCGGGGAGCTGTTTTTT.

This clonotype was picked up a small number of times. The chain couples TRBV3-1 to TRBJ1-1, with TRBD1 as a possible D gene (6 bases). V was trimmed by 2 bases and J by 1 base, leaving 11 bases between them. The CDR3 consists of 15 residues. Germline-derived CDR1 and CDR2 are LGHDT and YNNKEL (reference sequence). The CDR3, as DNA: TGTGCCAGCAGCCAACAAGGACAGAGGAACACTGAAGCTTTCTTT. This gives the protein CASSQQGQRNTEAFF.

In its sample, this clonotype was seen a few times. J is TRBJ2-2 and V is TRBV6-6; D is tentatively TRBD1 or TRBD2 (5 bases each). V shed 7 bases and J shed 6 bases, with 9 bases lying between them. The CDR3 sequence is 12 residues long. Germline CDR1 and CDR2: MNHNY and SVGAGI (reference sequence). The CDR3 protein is CASTRGAGELFF. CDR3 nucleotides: TGTGCCAGCACTCGAGGGGCCGGGGAGCTGTTTTTT.

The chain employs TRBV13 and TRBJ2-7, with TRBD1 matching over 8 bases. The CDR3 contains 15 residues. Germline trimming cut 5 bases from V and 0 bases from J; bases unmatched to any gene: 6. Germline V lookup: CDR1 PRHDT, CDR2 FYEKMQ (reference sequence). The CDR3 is CASSKGTGFSYEQYF. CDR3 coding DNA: TGTGCCAGCAGCAAGGGGACAGGATTCTCCTACGAGCAGTACTTC.

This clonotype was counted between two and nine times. The CDR3 loop reads CSATRGTDTQYF. The CDR3, as DNA: TGCAGTGCTACTAGGGGAACAGATACGCAGTATTTT. The chain couples TRBV20-1 to TRBJ2-3, with a weak D call TRBD1 (5 bases). Germline CDR1 is DFQATT and CDR2 is SNEGSKA (reference sequence). CDR3 length equals 12 residues. V was trimmed by 4 bases and J by 3 bases, leaving 8 bases between them.

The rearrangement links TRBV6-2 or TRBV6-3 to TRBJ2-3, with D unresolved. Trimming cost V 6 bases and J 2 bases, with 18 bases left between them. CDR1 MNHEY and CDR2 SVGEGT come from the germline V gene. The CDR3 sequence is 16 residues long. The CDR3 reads CASSFALGENTDTQYF. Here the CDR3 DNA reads TGTGCCAGCAGCTTTGCCCTAGGAGAGAACACAGATACGCAGTATTTT.

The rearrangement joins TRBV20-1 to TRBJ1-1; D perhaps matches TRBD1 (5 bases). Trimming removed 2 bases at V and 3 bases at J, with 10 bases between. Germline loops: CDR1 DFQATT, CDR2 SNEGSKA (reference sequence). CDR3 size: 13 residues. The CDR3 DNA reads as TGCAGTGCTAGATGGGGCCGGGACACTGAAGCTTTCTTT. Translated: CSARWGRDTEAFF.

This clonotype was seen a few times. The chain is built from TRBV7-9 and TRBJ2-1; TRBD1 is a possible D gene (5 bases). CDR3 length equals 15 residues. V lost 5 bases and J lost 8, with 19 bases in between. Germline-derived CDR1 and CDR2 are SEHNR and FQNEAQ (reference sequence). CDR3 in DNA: TGTGCCAGCAGCCGTGGAAAAGGACAAATGGATGAGCAGTTCTTC. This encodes CASSRGKGQMDEQFF.

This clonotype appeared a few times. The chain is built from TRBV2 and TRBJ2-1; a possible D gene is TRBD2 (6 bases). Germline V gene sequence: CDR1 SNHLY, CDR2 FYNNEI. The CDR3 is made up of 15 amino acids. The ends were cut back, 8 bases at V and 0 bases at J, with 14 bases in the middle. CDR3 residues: CASVAGTSSYNEQFF. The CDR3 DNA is TGTGCCAGCGTGGCGGGGACCAGCTCCTACAATGAGCAGTTCTTC.

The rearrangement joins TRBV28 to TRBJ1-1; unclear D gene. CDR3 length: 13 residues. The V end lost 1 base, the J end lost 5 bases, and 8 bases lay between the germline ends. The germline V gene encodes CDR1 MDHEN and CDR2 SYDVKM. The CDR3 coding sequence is TGTGCCAGCAGTTTATTATCCAGGACTGAAGCTTTCTTT. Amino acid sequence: CASSLLSRTEAFF.

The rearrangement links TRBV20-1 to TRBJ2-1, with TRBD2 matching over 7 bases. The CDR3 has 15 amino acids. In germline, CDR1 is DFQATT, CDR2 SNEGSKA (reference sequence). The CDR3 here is CTTFSGASSYNEQFF. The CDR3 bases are TGCACTACATTCAGCGGGGCCAGCTCCTACAATGAGCAGTTCTTC.

CDR3 amino acids: CASISGFTYEQYF. The CDR3, as DNA: TGTGCCAGCATAAGCGGGTTTACCTACGAGCAGTACTTC. The gene calls are TRBV7-1 and TRBJ2-7, with D maybe TRBD2 (6 bases). TRBV7-1 is an ORF; its function is uncertain. The V and J ends lost 7 bases and 2 bases respectively, with 12 bases between them. CDR3 size: 13 residues.

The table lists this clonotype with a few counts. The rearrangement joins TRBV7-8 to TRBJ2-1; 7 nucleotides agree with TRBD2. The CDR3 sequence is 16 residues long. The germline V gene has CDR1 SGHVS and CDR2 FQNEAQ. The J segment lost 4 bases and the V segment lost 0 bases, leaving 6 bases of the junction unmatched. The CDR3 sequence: CASSLAETSYYNEQFF. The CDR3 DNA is TGTGCCAGCAGCTTAGCCGAGACTAGCTATTACAATGAGCAGTTCTTC.

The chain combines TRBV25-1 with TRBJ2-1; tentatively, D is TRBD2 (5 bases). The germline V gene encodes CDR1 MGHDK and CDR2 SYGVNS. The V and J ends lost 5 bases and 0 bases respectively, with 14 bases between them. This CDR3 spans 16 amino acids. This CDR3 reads CASSTLRATSYNEQFF. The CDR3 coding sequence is TGTGCCAGCAGTACTCTGCGGGCGACCTCCTACAATGAGCAGTTCTTC. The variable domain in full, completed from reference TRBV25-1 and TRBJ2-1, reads EADIYQTPRYLVIGTGKKITLECSQTMGHDKMYWYQQDPGMELHLIHYSYGVNSTEKGDLSSESTVSRIRTEHFPLTLESARPSHTSQYLCASSTLRATSYNEQFFGPGTRLTVL.

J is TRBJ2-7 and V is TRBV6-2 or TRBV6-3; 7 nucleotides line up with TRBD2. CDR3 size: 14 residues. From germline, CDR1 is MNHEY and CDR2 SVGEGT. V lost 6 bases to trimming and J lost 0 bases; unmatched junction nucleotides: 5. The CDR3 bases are TGTGCCAGCAGCCGCGGGGGAAACTCCTACGAGCAGTACTTC. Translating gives CASSRGGNSYEQYF.

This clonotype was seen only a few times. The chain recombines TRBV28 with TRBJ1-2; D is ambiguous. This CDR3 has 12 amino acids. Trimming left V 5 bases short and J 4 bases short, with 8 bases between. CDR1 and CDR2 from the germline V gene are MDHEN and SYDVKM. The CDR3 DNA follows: TGTGCCAGCAGTAGCACCTTCTATGGCTACACCTTC. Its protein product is CASSSTFYGYTF.

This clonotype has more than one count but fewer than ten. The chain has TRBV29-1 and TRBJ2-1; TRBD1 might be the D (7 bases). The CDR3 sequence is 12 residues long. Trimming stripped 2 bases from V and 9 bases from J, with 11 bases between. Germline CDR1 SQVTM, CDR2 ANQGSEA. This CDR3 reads CSVERQGGEQFF. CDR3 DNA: TGCAGCGTTGAACGACAGGGAGGTGAGCAGTTCTTC.